The 30 T cell receptor beta chains reported below all come from one sample, sequenced in a study of cytomegalovirus exposure and HLA in healthy donors. In the PCR, 60 Vbeta and 13 Jbeta primers were used. TCRdb keeps only in-frame clones here, not all; method: immunoSEQ multiplex PCR. The data hold roughly 150,000 clones, with 82% observed a single time. Sequencing input: PBMCs. The source of these receptors is a woman aged 45-60 years in good health and CMV-seropositive.

As to this clone: Other DNA sequences in the same sample also yield this CDR3. The chain has TRBV19 and TRBJ1-1; D possibly corresponds to TRBD1 (6 bases). The germline gives CDR1 LNHDA, CDR2 SQIVND (reference sequence). The CDR3 is 13 residues long. V was pared by 2 bases and J by 4 bases, with 8 bases between. The CDR3 coding sequence is TGTGCCAGTAGTATAAACAGGGCCACTGAAGCTTTCTTT. Protein: CASSINRATEAFF.

The genes are TRBV7-2 and TRBJ1-3; the D gene is possibly TRBD1 (6 bases). V was cut by 4 bases and J by 5 bases, with 9 bases left in between. The CDR3 has 13 amino acids. The germline gives CDR1 SGHTA, CDR2 FQGNSA. CDR3 region: CASSSQGRNTIYF. The CDR3 nucleotides read TGTGCCAGCAGCTCACAGGGCCGAAACACCATATATTTT. The entire variable domain, with the rest obtained from reference TRBV7-2 and TRBJ1-3, is as follows: GAGVSQSPSNKVTEKGKDVELRCDPISGHTALYWYRQSLGQGLEFLIYFQGNSAPDKSGLPSDRFSAERTGGSVSTLTIQRTQQEDSAVYLCASSSQGRNTIYFGEGSWLTVV.

This chain links TRBV7-2 with TRBJ2-7; D unclear. The germline gives CDR1 SGHTA, CDR2 FQGNSA. V was clipped by 3 bases and J by 7 bases, with 13 bases between them. The CDR3 has 13 residues. Here the CDR3 DNA reads TGTGCCAGCAGCTTCGATCTATCGCATGAGCAGTACTTC. As protein: CASSFDLSHEQYF.

With respect to this clone: The sample contains more than one DNA sequence encoding this CDR3. The V gene is TRBV7-2, the J gene TRBJ1-1; possibly TRBD1 for D (6 bases). V was clipped by 5 bases and J by 1 base, with 8 bases between them. The CDR3 consists of 13 residues. Per germline, CDR1 SGHTA and CDR2 FQGNSA. In DNA, the CDR3 is TGTGCCAGCAGCCGACAGGAGAACACTGAAGCTTTCTTT. Encoded protein: CASSRQENTEAFF. Looking up the rest from reference TRBV7-2 and TRBJ1-1 gives the full variable domain: GAGVSQSPSNKVTEKGKDVELRCDPISGHTALYWYRQSLGQGLEFLIYFQGNSAPDKSGLPSDRFSAERTGGSVSTLTIQRTQQEDSAVYLCASSRQENTEAFFGQGTRLTVV.

The CDR3 DNA reads as TGTGCCAGTACCTTGACGAGGGACAGAATTTATGGCTACACCTTC. Translated, it gives CASTLTRDRIYGYTF. This chain connects TRBV19 to TRBJ1-2, with 7 bases identical to TRBD1. The germline gives CDR1 LNHDA, CDR2 SQIVND (reference sequence). The CDR3 contains 15 residues. The V gene end was trimmed by 7 bases and the J gene end by 5 bases; junction bases not matched to a gene: 13. Full variable domain (remainder filled in from reference TRBV19 and TRBJ1-2): DGGITQSPKYLFRKEGQNVTLSCEQNLNHDAMYWYRQDPGQGLRLIYYSQIVNDFQKGDIAEGYSVSREKKESFPLTVTSAQKNPTAFYLCASTLTRDRIYGYTFGSGTRLTVV.

V usage is TRBV27 and J usage is TRBJ2-1, with D possibly being TRBD2 (5 bases). There are 13 residues in the CDR3. Germline loops: CDR1 MNHEY, CDR2 SMNVEV (reference sequence). Trimming removed 2 bases at V and 9 bases at J, with 11 bases between. Here the CDR3 reads CASSLAGPFEQFF. The CDR3 DNA follows: TGTGCCAGCAGTTTAGCGGGCCCTTTTGAGCAGTTCTTC.

This rearrangement joins TRBV5-8 to TRBJ1-2, with TRBD1 matching over 8 bases. J was trimmed by 3 bases and V by 5 bases; bases with no gene match: 3. The CDR3 consists of 13 residues. The germline gives CDR1 SGHTS, CDR2 YDEGEE. Written as DNA, the CDR3 is TGTGCCAGCAGACAGGGGGAGGACTATGGCTACACCTTC. Translation gives CASRQGEDYGYTF.

The chain recombines TRBV11-2 with TRBJ2-7; D is undetermined. The ends were cut back, 5 bases at V and 2 bases at J, with 13 bases in the middle. This CDR3 spans 14 amino acids. In germline, CDR1 is SGHAT, CDR2 FQNNGV. The CDR3: CASSLSSVAYEQYF. CDR3 bases: TGTGCCAGCAGCCTTAGCAGTGTCGCCTACGAGCAGTACTTC.

The rearrangement links TRBV27 to TRBJ1-2; D possibly corresponds to TRBD1 (6 bases). Trimming took off 5 bases at V and 4 bases at J, with 14 bases between the two ends. The CDR3 has 14 amino acids. The germline V gene encodes CDR1 MNHEY and CDR2 SMNVEV (reference sequence). The CDR3 sequence: CASSPSRDIYGYTF. The DNA of the CDR3 is TGTGCCAGCAGTCCAAGCCGGGACATCTATGGCTACACCTTC.

J is TRBJ2-7 and V is TRBV28, with a possible D match to TRBD2 (6 bases). The CDR3 sequence is 10 residues long. Trimming stripped 8 bases from V and 4 bases from J, with 6 bases between. CDR1 MDHEN and CDR2 SYDVKM come from the germline V gene. As DNA, the CDR3 is TGTGCCAGCGGGGGGTACGAGCAGTACTTC. Translated: CASGGYEQYF.

The V call is TRBV6-6, the J call TRBJ1-4; perhaps TRBD1 as D (5 bases). The germline CDR1 and CDR2 sequences are MNHNY and SVGAGI (reference sequence). V lost 4 bases and J lost 7, with 13 bases in between. The CDR3 sequence is 14 residues long. The CDR3 nucleotides read TGTGCCAGCAGTTCTCCAAGGGGCGGTGAAAAACTGTTTTTT. Its translation: CASSSPRGGEKLFF.

This clone was observed once. This chain links TRBV9 with TRBJ1-2, with 8 bases matching TRBD1. Trimming removed 3 bases from V and 8 bases from J; junction bases left unmatched: 3. There are 12 residues in the CDR3. Germline V gene lookup returns CDR1 SGDLS and CDR2 YYNGEE. CDR3 sequence (DNA): TGTGCCAGCAGCGGGACAGGGTGGGGCTACACCTTC. Translating it yields CASSGTGWGYTF.

This clone was seen just once. The genes are TRBV5-1 and TRBJ1-1; 10 bases match TRBD1. V lost 7 bases to trimming and J lost 0 bases; unmatched junction nucleotides: 6. This CDR3 has 15 amino acids. CDR1 and CDR2 (germline): SGHRS, YFSETQ. This chain's CDR3 is CASGPTGGLNTEAFF. CDR3 DNA sequence: TGCGCCAGCGGGCCGACAGGGGGCTTGAACACTGAAGCTTTCTTT.

The rearrangement links TRBV7-8 to TRBJ1-3; D remains ambiguous. Trimming took off 4 bases at V and 0 bases at J, with 7 bases between the two ends. Germline CDR1 SGHVS, CDR2 FQNEAQ. This CDR3 is built from 14 residues. CDR3 sequence: CASSSRVSGNTIYF. For the CDR3, the DNA is TGTGCCAGCAGCTCCCGGGTCTCTGGAAACACCATATATTTT.

The rearrangement uses TRBV18 and TRBJ2-2; D perhaps matches TRBD2 (6 bases). Germline CDR1 KGHSH, CDR2 LQKENI. V shed 5 bases and J shed 0 bases, with 7 bases lying between them. The CDR3 runs to 14 residues. CDR3 DNA: TGTGCCAGCTCAAGGGACTCGAACACCGGGGAGCTGTTTTTT. It is translated as CASSRDSNTGELFF.

The count of this clone is one. The genes are TRBV2 and TRBJ1-1, with D tentatively TRBD1 (5 bases). V lost 10 bases, J lost 8 bases, and 17 bases lay in between. Per the germline V gene, CDR1 is SNHLY and CDR2 is FYNNEI. The CDR3 covers 12 residues. CDR3 sequence: CAILGQAREAFF. The CDR3 coding sequence is TGTGCCATTCTGGGGCAGGCGCGGGAAGCTTTCTTT.

The rearrangement links TRBV19 to TRBJ2-7, with 7 bases lining up with TRBD2. CDR1 and CDR2 from the germline V gene are LNHDA and SQIVND (reference sequence). Trimming removed 1 base from V and 3 bases from J; junction bases left unmatched: 3. The CDR3 totals 14 residues. The CDR3 loop reads CASSIGLAYYEQYF. Here the CDR3 DNA reads TGTGCCAGTAGTATAGGACTAGCTTACTACGAGCAGTACTTC.

The chain couples TRBV10-3 to TRBJ2-2; maybe TRBD2 (5 bases). CDR3 length: 11 residues. CDR1 and CDR2 from the germline V gene are ENHRY and SYGVKD. Trimming cost V 10 bases and J 7 bases, with 10 bases left between them. The CDR3 reads CATQAGGELFF. The CDR3 DNA reads as TGTGCCACCCAGGCGGGCGGGGAGCTGTTTTTT.

CDR3 amino acids: CSVSRVGSYEQYF. In DNA, the CDR3 is TGCAGCGTATCCAGGGTGGGCTCCTACGAGCAGTACTTC. The chain uses TRBV29-1 and TRBJ2-7; D is perhaps TRBD1 (5 bases). V was pared by 6 bases and J by 0 bases, with 12 bases between. Germline-derived CDR1 and CDR2 are SQVTM and ANQGSEA. The CDR3 is 13 amino acids.

This CDR3 is CASSEAYRGRDGYTF. CDR3 bases: TGTGCCAGCAGTGAAGCATACAGGGGGCGGGATGGCTACACCTTC. V gene TRBV6-1 combines with J gene TRBJ1-2; 9 nucleotides match TRBD1. J lost 6 bases, V lost 0 bases, and 5 bases had no gene match. CDR1 and CDR2 from the germline V gene are MNHNS and SASEGT. The CDR3 is 15 residues long.

The chain joins TRBV19 to TRBJ1-5; TRBD1 is a possible D gene (6 bases). The CDR3 is made up of 14 amino acids. Looked up from germline, CDR1 is LNHDA and CDR2 is SQIVND (reference sequence). Trimming stripped 8 bases from V and 6 bases from J, with 17 bases between. The DNA of the CDR3 is TGTGCCAGTCAAACAGGGCTTATAGGTCAGCCCCAGCATTTT. Translating it yields CASQTGLIGQPQHF.

The rearrangement links TRBV11-2 to TRBJ1-6; no definite D call. The ends were cut back, 0 bases at V and 6 bases at J, with 9 bases in the middle. The CDR3 extends over 15 amino acids. The germline V gene has CDR1 SGHAT and CDR2 FQNNGV. CDR3 DNA: TGTGCCAGCAGCTTAGATTCGGGAGTTAATTCACCCCTCCACTTT. This translates into CASSLDSGVNSPLHF.

The V gene is TRBV5-1, the J gene TRBJ2-2, with TRBD2 matching 10 bases. The CDR3 extends over 16 amino acids. Germline V gene data show CDR1 as SGHRS and CDR2 as YFSETQ. J lost 1 base, V lost 2 bases, and 2 bases had no gene match. CDR3 region: CASSLGLAENTGELFF. For the CDR3, the DNA is TGCGCCAGCAGCTTAGGACTAGCGGAGAACACCGGGGAGCTGTTTTTT.

This chain uses TRBV7-3 with TRBJ2-1, with 9 bases aligning to TRBD2. Looked up from germline, CDR1 is SGHTA and CDR2 is FQGTGA. V was pared by 4 bases and J by 9 bases, with 10 bases of the junction left unmatched. The CDR3 sequence is 15 residues long. The CDR3 sequence: CASSSAGGIGVEQFF. CDR3 sequence (DNA): TGTGCCAGCAGCTCAGCGGGGGGTATAGGAGTTGAGCAGTTCTTC.

The rearrangement uses TRBV10-3 and TRBJ1-1; D is possibly TRBD1 (6 bases). CDR1 ENHRY and CDR2 SYGVKD come from the germline V gene. The CDR3 contains 13 residues. V was clipped by 7 bases and J by 1 base, with 10 bases between them. The CDR3 region has the DNA TGTGCCATCAAAGAGACAGGGAACACTGAAGCTTTCTTT. It encodes CAIKETGNTEAFF.

The chain's CDR3 is CASSSLAEADTQYF. The CDR3 DNA follows: TGCGCCAGCAGCTCGCTTGCGGAGGCAGATACGCAGTATTTT. The chain employs TRBV5-1 and TRBJ2-3, with D tentatively TRBD2 (5 bases). The germline gives CDR1 SGHRS, CDR2 YFSETQ. With 3 bases removed from V and 4 bases from J, the gap between germline ends came to 12 bases. The CDR3 is 14 residues long. Variable domain in full (rest from reference TRBV5-1 and TRBJ2-3): KAGVTQTPRYLIKTRGQQVTLSCSPISGHRSVSWYQQTPGQGLQFLFEYFSETQRNKGNFPGRFSGRQFSNSRSEMNVSTLELGDSALYLCASSSLAEADTQYFGPGTRLTVL.

The V call is TRBV9, the J call TRBJ2-7; 7 bases match TRBD1. CDR1 is SGDLS and CDR2 is YYNGEE in the germline V gene. Trimming cost V 3 bases and J 5 bases; bases outside gene matches: 8. The CDR3 has 14 amino acids. CDR3 sequence (DNA): TGTGCCAGCAGCGCGAGGGGGCGCGGAGACGAGCAGTACTTC. It is translated as CASSARGRGDEQYF. The variable domain in full, with the rest retrieved from reference TRBV9 and TRBJ2-7, is DSGVTQTPKHLITATGQRVTLRCSPRSGDLSVYWYQQSLDQGLQFLIQYYNGEERAKGNILERFSAQQFPDLHSELNLSSLELGDSALYFCASSARGRGDEQYFGPGTRLTVT.

This chain's CDR3 is CATSRGASVESGELFF. Written as DNA, the CDR3 is TGTGCCACCAGCAGAGGGGCTAGCGTGGAGAGCGGGGAGCTGTTTTTT. This sequence joins TRBV15 and TRBJ2-2, with a tentative D call TRBD2 (6 bases). CDR1 is LNHNV, CDR2 YYDKDF, per germline (reference sequence). Between the trimmed V and J ends, which lost 1 base and 7 bases, there was a span of 16 bases. The CDR3 contains 16 residues.

V usage is TRBV19 and J usage is TRBJ1-2; a possible D gene is TRBD1 (6 bases). V lost 6 bases, J lost 4 bases, and 12 bases lay in between. Germline V gene sequence: CDR1 LNHDA, CDR2 SQIVND (reference sequence). This CDR3 comprises 13 residues. The CDR3 DNA reads TGTGCCAGTAGCAGGGGCAGTGGCTATGGCTACACCTTC. It translates to CASSRGSGYGYTF.

The rearrangement uses TRBV15 and TRBJ2-7, with D possibly being TRBD2 (7 bases). V lost 8 bases and J 2 bases, leaving 10 bases between the germline ends. This CDR3 comprises 12 residues. The V gene's germline CDR1 is LNHNV and CDR2 YYDKDF (reference sequence). The CDR3 reads CATRGGAYEQYF. Here the CDR3 DNA reads TGTGCCACCCGAGGGGGGGCCTACGAGCAGTACTTC. Filled out from reference TRBV15 and TRBJ2-7, the complete variable domain reads DAMVIQNPRYQVTQFGKPVTLSCSQTLNHNVMYWYQQKSSQAPKLLFHYYDKDFNNEADTPDNFQSRRPNTSFCFLDIRSPGLGDTAMYLCATRGGAYEQYFGPGTRLTVT.